This record looks at one T cell receptor beta chain sequence and its context. In the authors' workflow: Nucleated cell counts were estimated from reference gene primer amplification. The protocol was immunoSEQ multiplex PCR, while the TCRdb copy is restricted to in-frame clones and leaves out a portion. The V and J calls and clone size were taken over from that table, and D and trimming were inferred from the DNA. The sample consists of 150,000 or so clones, 88% of them appearing once. This sample was included in a study of blood T cell repertoires in COVID-19. Whole-study context: Whether acute or convalescent, the COVID-19 samples came from the United States, Italy and Spain. Sample material is recorded as cDNA or gDNA derived from T cells, B-cell-depleted T cells, or PBMCs.

Germline lookup yields CDR1 SGHRS and CDR2 YFSETQ. The V gene lost 5 bases and the J gene lost 0 bases, with 9 bases spanning the gap. This CDR3 comprises 14 residues. This chain joins TRBV5-1 and TRBJ1-5; D remains ambiguous. The sequencing input was peripheral blood. This sequence originates from a man aged 60 to 69 with acute or convalescent COVID-19. The CDR3 loop reads CASSSGYSNQPQHF. The CDR3 DNA follows: TGCGCCAGCAGTTCCGGGTATAGCAATCAGCCCCAGCATTTT. Variable domain in full (rest from reference TRBV5-1 and TRBJ1-5): KAGVTQTPRYLIKTRGQQVTLSCSPISGHRSVSWYQQTPGQGLQFLFEYFSETQRNKGNFPGRFSGRQFSNSRSEMNVSTLELGDSALYLCASSSGYSNQPQHFGDGTRLSIL.